These 26 T cell receptor beta chains originate from one sample sequenced in a study of control samples from healthy donors and cancer patients. The protocol was immunoSEQ multiplex PCR, while the TCRdb copy is restricted to in-frame clones and leaves out a portion. The sample records tens of thousands of clones, 88% being singletons. Sequencing used blood. These receptors were taken from a woman in her 70s in good health.

The V and J genes are TRBV29-1 and TRBJ1-1; the D gene is possibly TRBD1 (6 bases). The CDR3 spans 15 residues. V was trimmed by 6 bases and J by 4 bases, leaving 21 bases between them. CDR1 is SQVTM and CDR2 is ANQGSEA in the germline V gene. CDR3 sequence (DNA): TGCAGCGTCCCGAGGGGGGGGCGAAGGGGCACTGAAGCTTTCTTT. As protein: CSVPRGGRRGTEAFF.

The chain links TRBV30 to TRBJ2-3; possible D gene TRBD1, 6 bases. CDR1 and CDR2 from the germline V gene are GTSNPN and SVGIG (reference sequence). This CDR3 comprises 15 residues. Trimming took 0 bases from V and 2 from J, leaving 12 bases between them. The CDR3 sequence: CAWSVMGAYTDTQYF. CDR3 DNA: TGTGCCTGGAGTGTAATGGGGGCTTACACAGATACGCAGTATTTT.

This clone was recorded only once. The CDR3 DNA follows: TGCGCCAGCAGCACCGGGACTAGCCGCTACAATGAGCAGTTCTTC. Its protein is CASSTGTSRYNEQFF. The chain carries TRBV4-3 and TRBJ2-1; TRBD2 agrees at 9 bases. In germline, CDR1 is LGHNA, CDR2 YSLEER. V lost 5 bases and J lost 3; bases outside the gene matches: 5. The CDR3 loop spans 15 amino acids.

The V call is TRBV2, the J call TRBJ1-2; 9 bases are shared with TRBD1. The CDR3 totals 13 residues. With V trimmed by 9 bases and J by 1 base, 3 bases remained unmatched. Germline values: CDR1 SNHLY, CDR2 FYNNEI. CDR3 amino acids: CARGGQGNYGYTF. In nucleotides, the CDR3 is TGTGCCAGAGGGGGACAGGGTAACTATGGCTACACCTTC.

This chain connects TRBV2 to TRBJ1-6; D unclear. Trimming left V 0 bases short and J 9 bases short, with 3 bases between. The CDR3 consists of 12 residues. Germline V CDR1 and CDR2: SNHLY, FYNNEI. CDR3 protein: CASSEATSPLHF. The CDR3 nucleotides are TGTGCCAGCAGTGAAGCCACTTCACCCCTCCACTTT.

The V call is TRBV27, the J call TRBJ2-6, with TRBD1 matching 10 bases. The germline gives CDR1 MNHEY, CDR2 SMNVEV (reference sequence). CDR3 length: 19 residues. V was pared by 4 bases and J by 0 bases, with 9 bases of the junction left unmatched. The chain's CDR3 is CASSYSRTGGFSGANVLTF. CDR3 nucleotides: TGTGCCAGCAGTTATAGCCGGACAGGGGGATTCTCTGGGGCCAACGTCCTGACTTTC.

The table lists this clone with a count of one. J is TRBJ1-5 and V is TRBV19, with D hard to call. This CDR3 has 16 amino acids. Germline V gene sequence: CDR1 LNHDA, CDR2 SQIVND (reference sequence). V gave up 5 bases and J gave up 4 bases, with 18 bases separating them. Here the CDR3 DNA reads TGTGCCAGTAGTCCGCCGCCACAGTTGGGGAATCAGCCCCAGCATTTT. As protein: CASSPPPQLGNQPQHF.

This rearrangement joins TRBV19 to TRBJ2-3; 8 nucleotides agree with TRBD2. With V trimmed by 5 bases and J by 7 bases, 17 bases remained unmatched. This CDR3 spans 17 amino acids. The germline V gene encodes CDR1 LNHDA and CDR2 SQIVND (reference sequence). The CDR3 DNA is TGTGCCAGTAGTCTACGAATAGTAGCGGGAAGGCTCAATACGCAGTATTTT. It is translated as CASSLRIVAGRLNTQYF.

This sequence joins TRBV19 and TRBJ1-1; 7 bases line up with TRBD1. This CDR3 contains 15 residues. Trimming removed 2 bases from V and 5 bases from J; junction bases left unmatched: 8. The germline CDR1 and CDR2 sequences are LNHDA and SQIVND (reference sequence). CDR3 residues: CASSISIQGVTEAFF. The CDR3 DNA reads as TGTGCCAGTAGTATATCCATCCAGGGGGTGACTGAAGCTTTCTTT.

V is TRBV18 and J is TRBJ2-1; D might be TRBD1 (6 bases). With 3 bases removed from V and 7 bases from J, the gap between germline ends came to 16 bases. Germline-derived CDR1 and CDR2 are KGHSH and LQKENI. CDR3 length: 15 amino acids. The CDR3 DNA reads as TGTGCCAGCTCACCTATCGACAGGATAGAAAATGAGCAGTTCTTC. Translating it yields CASSPIDRIENEQFF.

CDR3 region: CASSGPRNTEAFF. As DNA, the CDR3 is TGTGCCAGCAGTGGTCCCCGGAACACTGAAGCTTTCTTT. The genes are TRBV2 and TRBJ1-1, with D unclear. This CDR3 is 13 amino acids long. From germline, CDR1 is SNHLY and CDR2 FYNNEI. V was trimmed by 4 bases and J by 1 base, leaving 7 bases between them.

The rearrangement uses TRBV5-4 and TRBJ1-3; D is undetermined. There are 15 residues in the CDR3. From germline, CDR1 is SGHNT and CDR2 YYREEE (reference sequence). Between the trimmed V and J ends, which lost 0 bases and 0 bases, there was a span of 7 bases. CDR3 amino acids: CASSLGTASGNTIYF. DNA of the CDR3: TGTGCCAGCAGCTTGGGAACAGCCTCTGGAAACACCATATATTTT.

This clone was detected once. This chain joins TRBV18 and TRBJ1-4; tentative D call: TRBD1 (5 bases). CDR1 and CDR2 (germline): KGHSH, LQKENI. The CDR3 extends over 13 amino acids. The germline V and J ends were trimmed by 2 bases and 5 bases, with 6 bases remaining between them. CDR3 sequence reads: CASSPGANEKLFF. The CDR3 DNA is TGTGCCAGCTCACCAGGGGCCAATGAAAAACTGTTTTTT.

The V and J genes are TRBV3-1 (or the pseudogene TRBV3-2) and TRBJ1-1, with no clear D. This CDR3 has 14 amino acids. Between the trimmed V and J ends, which lost 0 bases and 5 bases, there was a span of 10 bases. Per the germline V gene, CDR1 is LGHDT and CDR2 is YNNKEL (reference sequence). CDR3 residues: CASSQDMGKTEAFF. The CDR3 nucleotides are TGTGCCAGCAGCCAAGATATGGGGAAGACTGAAGCTTTCTTT.

This chain uses TRBV5-6 with TRBJ2-1; D is possibly TRBD2 (6 bases). Germline CDR1 SGHDT, CDR2 YYEEEE. V lost 4 bases and J lost 6, with 14 bases in between. The CDR3 is 14 residues long. This chain's CDR3 is CASSPPGVLNEQFF. Here the CDR3 DNA reads TGTGCCAGCAGCCCCCCGGGGGTACTCAATGAGCAGTTCTTC.

This chain links TRBV5-1 with TRBJ2-5, with 8 bases identical to TRBD2. The CDR3 loop spans 15 amino acids. Germline loops: CDR1 SGHRS, CDR2 YFSETQ. The V segment lost 7 bases and the J segment 1 base; nucleotides outside the gene matches: 9. CDR3 sequence: CASGRGGGIQETQYF. The CDR3 bases are TGCGCCAGCGGCAGGGGCGGGGGGATCCAAGAGACCCAGTACTTC.

The chain joins TRBV9 to TRBJ1-1; a weak D match, TRBD1 (6 bases). Germline CDR1 SGDLS, CDR2 YYNGEE. The CDR3 runs 14 residues. V lost 0 bases to trimming and J lost 2 bases, with 8 bases between them. DNA of the CDR3: TGTGCCAGCAGCGTAGGGGGGGCAAACACTGAAGCTTTCTTT. Its translation is CASSVGGANTEAFF.

J is TRBJ2-1 and V is TRBV2; the D gene is possibly TRBD2 (5 bases). Per germline, CDR1 SNHLY and CDR2 FYNNEI. The CDR3 runs to 12 residues. The V and J ends lost 2 bases and 12 bases respectively, with 11 bases between them. The CDR3 sequence is CASSEPGSRQFF. DNA for the CDR3: TGTGCCAGCAGTGAACCGGGATCGAGGCAGTTCTTC.

The V and J genes are TRBV7-9 and TRBJ2-5; D is ambiguous. Germline V gene sequence: CDR1 SEHNR, CDR2 FQNEAQ (reference sequence). Deletions cut 0 bases from V and 4 bases from J, with 9 bases between. CDR3 size: 14 residues. CDR3 in amino acids: CASSLAVSVETQYF. For the CDR3, the DNA is TGTGCCAGCAGCTTAGCGGTCTCGGTAGAGACCCAGTACTTC.

This rearrangement joins TRBV18 to TRBJ1-1; no reliable D call. Trimming left V 4 bases short and J 3 bases short, with 6 bases between. This CDR3 region has 12 residues. In germline, CDR1 is KGHSH, CDR2 LQKENI. The CDR3 reads CASSRRDTEAFF. The DNA for the CDR3 is TGTGCCAGCTCACGGAGGGACACTGAAGCTTTCTTT.

This clone was picked up a small number of times. V gene TRBV3-1 (or the pseudogene TRBV3-2) combines with J gene TRBJ2-2, with 9 bases matching TRBD2. Per the germline V gene, CDR1 is LGHDT and CDR2 is YNNKEL (reference sequence). The ends lost 4 bases at V and 4 bases at J; junction bases unmatched: 13. The CDR3 covers 18 residues. This CDR3 reads CASSRSGRVISGTGELFF. The CDR3 nucleotides are TGTGCCAGCAGCCGTAGCGGGAGAGTGATTTCGGGCACCGGGGAGCTGTTTTTT.

This sequence joins TRBV3-1 (or the pseudogene TRBV3-2) and TRBJ2-3; 8 bases fit TRBD2. In germline, CDR1 is LGHDT, CDR2 YNNKEL (reference sequence). The CDR3 is 14 residues long. The V segment lost 3 bases and the J segment 7 bases; nucleotides outside the gene matches: 6. CDR3 coding DNA: TGTGCCAGCAGCCAGGGACTAGAGCCGAATACGCAGTATTTT. As protein: CASSQGLEPNTQYF.

The gene calls are TRBV29-1 and TRBJ1-2, with D maybe TRBD1 (6 bases). The CDR3 runs to 11 residues. Trimming cost V 6 bases and J 4 bases, with 9 bases left between them. From germline, CDR1 is SQVTM and CDR2 ANQGSEA. CDR3 coding DNA: TGCAGCGTCATACAGGGCTATGGCTACACCTTC. It codes for CSVIQGYGYTF.

The chain uses TRBV3-1 (or the pseudogene TRBV3-2) and TRBJ2-7, with 7 nucleotides matching TRBD2. In germline, CDR1 is LGHDT, CDR2 YNNKEL (reference sequence). J lost 3 bases, V lost 6 bases, and 11 bases had no gene match. This CDR3 is built from 15 residues. The CDR3 nucleotides are TGTGCCAGCAGTCGAGGGAGGGCAGGGTTCTACGAGCAGTACTTC. As protein: CASSRGRAGFYEQYF.

The rearrangement links TRBV5-1 to TRBJ1-1; TRBD1 aligns across 8 bases. CDR3 length equals 15 residues. The V gene end was trimmed by 5 bases and the J gene end by 5 bases; junction bases not matched to a gene: 11. Germline CDR1 and CDR2: SGHRS and YFSETQ. CDR3 residues: CASSEQGGDRTEAFF. The CDR3 nucleotides read TGCGCCAGCAGTGAACAGGGTGGGGACAGGACTGAAGCTTTCTTT.

This clone is a singleton in its sample. Distinct nucleotide sequences in the sample also encode this CDR3. The J gene is TRBJ2-3, the V gene TRBV5-1; perhaps TRBD1 as D (5 bases). The CDR3 has 16 residues. V lost 2 bases, J lost 0 bases, and 13 bases lay in between. Germline V lookup: CDR1 SGHRS, CDR2 YFSETQ. This chain's CDR3 is CASSLGVVKSTDTQYF. CDR3 coding DNA: TGCGCCAGCAGCTTAGGGGTAGTTAAGAGCACAGATACGCAGTATTTT.